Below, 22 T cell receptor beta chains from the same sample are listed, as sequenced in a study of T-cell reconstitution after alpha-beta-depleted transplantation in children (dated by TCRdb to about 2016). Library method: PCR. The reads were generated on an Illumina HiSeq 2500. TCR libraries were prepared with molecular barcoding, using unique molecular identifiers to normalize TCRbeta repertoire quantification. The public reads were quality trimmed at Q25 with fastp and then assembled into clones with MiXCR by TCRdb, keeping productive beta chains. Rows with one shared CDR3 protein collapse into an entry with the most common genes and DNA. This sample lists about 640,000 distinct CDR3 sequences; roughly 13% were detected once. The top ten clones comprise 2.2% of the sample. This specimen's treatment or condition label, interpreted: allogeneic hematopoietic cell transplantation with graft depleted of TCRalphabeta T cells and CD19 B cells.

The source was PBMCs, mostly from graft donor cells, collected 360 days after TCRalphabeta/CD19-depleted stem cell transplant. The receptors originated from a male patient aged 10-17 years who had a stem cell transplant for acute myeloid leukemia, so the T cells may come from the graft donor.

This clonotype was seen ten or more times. The CDR3 DNA reads TGCAGTGCTCCTGGGAGAGGAAACACCGGGGAGCTGTTTTTT. This gives the protein CSAPGRGNTGELFF. This rearrangement joins TRBV20-1 to TRBJ2-2; tentatively, D is TRBD2 (5 bases). Trimming stripped 5 bases from V and 2 bases from J, with 12 bases between. The CDR3 length is 14 residues. Per the germline V gene, CDR1 is DFQATT and CDR2 is SNEGSKA (reference sequence).

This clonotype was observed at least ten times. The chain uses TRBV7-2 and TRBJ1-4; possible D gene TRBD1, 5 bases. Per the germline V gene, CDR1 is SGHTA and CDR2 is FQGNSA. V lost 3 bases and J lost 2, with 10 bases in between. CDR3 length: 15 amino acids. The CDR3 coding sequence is TGTGCCAGCAGCTTGCTCGGGGCGACTAATGAAAAACTGTTTTTT. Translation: CASSLLGATNEKLFF.

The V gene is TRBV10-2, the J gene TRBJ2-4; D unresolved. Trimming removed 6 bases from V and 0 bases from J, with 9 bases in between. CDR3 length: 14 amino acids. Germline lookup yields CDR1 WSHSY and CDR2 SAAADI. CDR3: CASRLHLAKNIQYF. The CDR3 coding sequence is TGCGCCAGCAGACTCCATTTAGCCAAAAACATTCAGTACTTC.

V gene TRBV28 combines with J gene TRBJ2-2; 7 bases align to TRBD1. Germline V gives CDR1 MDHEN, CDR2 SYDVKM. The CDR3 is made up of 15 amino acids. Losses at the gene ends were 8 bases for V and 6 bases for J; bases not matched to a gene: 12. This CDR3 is CASYPPTGWAGELFF. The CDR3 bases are TGTGCCAGCTATCCGCCGACAGGGTGGGCCGGGGAGCTGTTTTTT.

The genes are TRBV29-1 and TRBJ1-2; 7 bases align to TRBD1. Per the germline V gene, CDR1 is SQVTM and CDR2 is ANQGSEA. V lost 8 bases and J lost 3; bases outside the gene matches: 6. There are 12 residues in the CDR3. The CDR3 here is CSSRQGDYGYTF. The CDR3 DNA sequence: TGCAGCAGCCGACAGGGAGACTATGGCTACACCTTC. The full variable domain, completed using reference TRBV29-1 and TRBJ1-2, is SAVISQKPSRDICQRGTSLTIQCQVDSQVTMMFWYRQQPGQSLTLIATANQGSEATYESGFVIDKFPISRPNLTFSTLTVSNMSPEDSSIYLCSSRQGDYGYTFGSGTRLTVV.

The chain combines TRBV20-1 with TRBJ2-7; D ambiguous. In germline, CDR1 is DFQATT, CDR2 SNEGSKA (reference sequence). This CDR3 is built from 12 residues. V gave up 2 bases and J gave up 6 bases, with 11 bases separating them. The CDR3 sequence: CSARFIEIEQYF. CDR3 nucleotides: TGCAGTGCTAGATTCATCGAAATCGAGCAGTACTTC.

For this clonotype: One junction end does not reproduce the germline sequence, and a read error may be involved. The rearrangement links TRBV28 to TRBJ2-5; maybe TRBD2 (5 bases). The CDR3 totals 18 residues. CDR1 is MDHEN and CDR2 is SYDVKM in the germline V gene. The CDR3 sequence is CTSSLIPVASWSGETQYF. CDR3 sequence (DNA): TGTACCAGCAGTTTAATACCAGTGGCTTCTTGGTCGGGGGAGACCCAGTACTTC.

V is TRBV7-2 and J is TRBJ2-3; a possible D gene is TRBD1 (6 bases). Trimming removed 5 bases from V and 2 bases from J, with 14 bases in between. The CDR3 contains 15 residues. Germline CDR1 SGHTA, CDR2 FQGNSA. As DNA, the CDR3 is TGTGCCAGCAGCGGACGAGGGACATACACAGATACGCAGTATTTT. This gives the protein CASSGRGTYTDTQYF.

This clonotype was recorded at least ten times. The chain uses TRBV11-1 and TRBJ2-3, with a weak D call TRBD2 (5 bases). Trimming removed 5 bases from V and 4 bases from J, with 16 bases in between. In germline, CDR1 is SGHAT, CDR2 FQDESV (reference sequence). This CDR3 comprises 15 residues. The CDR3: CASSPTSAKADTQYF. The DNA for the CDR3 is TGTGCCAGCAGCCCAACTAGTGCCAAGGCAGATACGCAGTATTTT.

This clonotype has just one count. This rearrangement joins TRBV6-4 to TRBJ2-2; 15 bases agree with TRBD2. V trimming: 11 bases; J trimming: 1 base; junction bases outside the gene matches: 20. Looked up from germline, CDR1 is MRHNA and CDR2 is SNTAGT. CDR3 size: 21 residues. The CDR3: CAASDSSPGTSGRRNTGELFF. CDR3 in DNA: TGTGCCGCCAGTGACTCTTCCCCCGGGACTAGCGGGAGGAGGAACACCGGGGAGCTGTTTTTT.

In nucleotides, the CDR3 is TGTGCCAGCAGGTCCGGGACAGGGGGGACCGGGGAGCTGTTTTTT. Translating it yields CASRSGTGGTGELFF. V usage is TRBV6-1 and J usage is TRBJ2-2, with 11 bases matching TRBD1. This CDR3 has 15 residues. Germline lookup yields CDR1 MNHNS and CDR2 SASEGT. The junction had 5 bases not matched to a gene; V was cut back by 6 bases and J by 5 bases.

This CDR3 reads CASSLGQGAYEAFF. The CDR3 DNA is TGTGCCAGCAGTCTGGGACAGGGGGCATATGAAGCTTTCTTT. The V call is TRBV2, the J call TRBJ1-1, with 12 bases lining up with TRBD1. Germline CDR1 and CDR2: SNHLY and FYNNEI. V shed 5 bases, J shed 7 bases, and the junction held 5 bases outside the gene matches. This CDR3 has 14 residues.

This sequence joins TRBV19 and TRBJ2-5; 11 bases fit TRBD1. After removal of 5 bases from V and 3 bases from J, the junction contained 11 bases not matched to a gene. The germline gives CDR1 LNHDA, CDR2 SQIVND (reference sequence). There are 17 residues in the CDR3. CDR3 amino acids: CASSPRTGGGYKETQYF. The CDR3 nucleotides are TGTGCCAGTAGTCCAAGGACAGGGGGCGGATACAAAGAGACCCAGTACTTC.

Written as DNA, the CDR3 is TGTGCCAGCAGCCAAGAGTGGAAATCTGGGGCCAACGTCCTGACTTTC. Its protein is CASSQEWKSGANVLTF. The rearrangement uses TRBV3-1 and TRBJ2-6; D not certain. CDR3 length: 16 amino acids. With 0 bases removed from V and 1 base from J, the gap between germline ends came to 7 bases. CDR1 and CDR2 (germline): LGHDT, YNNKEL (reference sequence).

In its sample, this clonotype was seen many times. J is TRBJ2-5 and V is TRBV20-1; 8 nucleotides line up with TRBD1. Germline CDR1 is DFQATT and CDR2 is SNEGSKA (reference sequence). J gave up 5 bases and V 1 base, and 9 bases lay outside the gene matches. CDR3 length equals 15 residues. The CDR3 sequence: CSARAPRQGSETQYF. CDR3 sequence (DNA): TGCAGTGCTAGAGCCCCTCGACAGGGGAGTGAGACCCAGTACTTC.

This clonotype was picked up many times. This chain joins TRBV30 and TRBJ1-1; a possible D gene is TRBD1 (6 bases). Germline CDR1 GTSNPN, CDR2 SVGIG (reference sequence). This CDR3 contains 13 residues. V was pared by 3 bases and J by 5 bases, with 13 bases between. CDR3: CAWSLGGMTEAFF. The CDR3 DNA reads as TGTGCCTGGAGCCTAGGGGGTATGACTGAAGCTTTCTTT.

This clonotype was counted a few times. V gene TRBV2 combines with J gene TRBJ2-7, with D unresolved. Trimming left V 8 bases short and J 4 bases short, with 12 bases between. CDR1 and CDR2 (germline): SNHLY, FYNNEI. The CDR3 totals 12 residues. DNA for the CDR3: TGTGCCAGCTTTGGAGACGTGTACGAGCAGTACTTC. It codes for CASFGDVYEQYF.

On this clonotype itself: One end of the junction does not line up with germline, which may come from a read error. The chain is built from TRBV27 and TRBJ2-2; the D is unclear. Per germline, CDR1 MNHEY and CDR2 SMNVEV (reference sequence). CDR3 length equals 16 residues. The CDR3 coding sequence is TGCACCAGCAGTTTAAGGCGGATACCGAACACCGGGGAGCTGTTTTTT. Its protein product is CTSSLRRIPNTGELFF.

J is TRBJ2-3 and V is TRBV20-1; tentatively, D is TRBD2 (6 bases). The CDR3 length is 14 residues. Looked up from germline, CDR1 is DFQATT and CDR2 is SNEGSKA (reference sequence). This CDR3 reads CSGRFGSLTDTQYF. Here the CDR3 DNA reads TGCAGCGGGAGATTCGGCAGTCTTACAGATACGCAGTATTTT.

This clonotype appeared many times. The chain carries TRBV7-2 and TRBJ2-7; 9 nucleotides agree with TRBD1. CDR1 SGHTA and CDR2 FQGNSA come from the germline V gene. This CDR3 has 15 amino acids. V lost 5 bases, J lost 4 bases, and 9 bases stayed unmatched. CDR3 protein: CASSETTGGWYEQYF. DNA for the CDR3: TGTGCCAGCAGCGAAACGACAGGGGGGTGGTACGAGCAGTACTTC.

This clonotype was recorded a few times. The CDR3 DNA reads as TGTGCCAGCAGTTCACGGACTAGCGGAGAGTACGAGCAGTACTTC. It yields the protein CASSSRTSGEYEQYF. V usage is TRBV6-5 and J usage is TRBJ2-7; 10 nucleotides line up with TRBD2. Germline V gene sequence: CDR1 MNHEY, CDR2 SVGAGI. V was pared by 4 bases and J by 4 bases, with 7 bases of the junction left unmatched. The CDR3 sequence is 15 residues long.

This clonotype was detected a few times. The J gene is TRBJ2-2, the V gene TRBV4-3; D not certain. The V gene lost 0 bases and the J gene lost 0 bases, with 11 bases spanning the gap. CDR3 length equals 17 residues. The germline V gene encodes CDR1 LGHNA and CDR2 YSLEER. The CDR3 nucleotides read TGCGCCAGCAGCCAAGACGGGCCGTACTCGAACACCGGGGAGCTGTTTTTT. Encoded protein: CASSQDGPYSNTGELFF.